The clone carrying this TCR beta chain was counted only a few times. Its cognate antigen is unknown. The data were taken from a study of regulatory T cells in long-lasting Graves disease. The overall study: By definition, persistent Graves' disease involved antithyroid drugs for over 5 years alongside positive TSH receptor antibodies.

Broader study findings: TRBV28, TRBJ1-2 and TRBJ2-5 emerged as the favored segments in persistent disease. Possibly, too few samples lowered accuracy.

Time point reported: persistent/refractory GD, antithyroid drugs over 5 years with positive TRAb. PBMCs were the source of the RNA used for TCR sequencing. A blood draw put about 10 milliliters of peripheral blood into EDTA tubes. Germline lookup yields CDR1 SNHLY and CDR2 FYNNEI. The V and J ends lost 3 bases and 2 bases respectively, with 9 bases between them. There are 14 residues in the CDR3. According to the study, TCR beta libraries were built with iRepertoire HTBI primers and CDR3-region Arm-PCR. One entry per CDR3 protein results from TCRdb running MiXCR on the multiplex PCR reads. This table holds 430,000 or so distinct CDR3 sequences, 20% to 25% found once.

This sequence was found in a female donor with Graves disease. This specimen was peripheral blood mononuclear cells (PBMCs), taken when the disease was refractory, from a patient treated with antithyroid drugs. J is TRBJ2-3 and V is TRBV2; tentative D call: TRBD2 (5 bases). The CDR3 bases are TGTGCCAGCAGTGATTCAGCGGACACAGATACGCAGTATTTT. Its translation: CASSDSADTDTQYF. Together with reference TRBV2 and TRBJ2-3, the CDR3 gives the full variable domain: EPEVTQTPSHQVTQMGQEVILRCVPISNHLYFYWYRQILGQKVEFLVSFYNNEISEKSEIFDDQFSVERPDGSNFTLKIRSTKLEDSAMYFCASSDSADTDTQYFGPGTRLTVL.